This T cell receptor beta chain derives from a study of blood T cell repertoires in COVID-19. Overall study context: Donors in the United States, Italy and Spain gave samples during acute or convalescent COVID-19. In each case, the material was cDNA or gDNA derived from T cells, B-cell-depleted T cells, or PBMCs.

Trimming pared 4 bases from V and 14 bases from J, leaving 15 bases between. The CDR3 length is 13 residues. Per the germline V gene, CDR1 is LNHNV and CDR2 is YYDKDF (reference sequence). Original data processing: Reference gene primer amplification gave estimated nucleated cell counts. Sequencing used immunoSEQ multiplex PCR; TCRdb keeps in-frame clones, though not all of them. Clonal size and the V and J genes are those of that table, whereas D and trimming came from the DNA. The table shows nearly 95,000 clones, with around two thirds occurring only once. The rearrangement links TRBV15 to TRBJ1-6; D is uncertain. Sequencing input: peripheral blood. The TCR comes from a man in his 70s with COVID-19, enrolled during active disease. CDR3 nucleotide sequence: TGTGCCACCAGCACAAGACATTCTCTAACCCTCCACTTT. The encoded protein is CATSTRHSLTLHF.